This is a list of T cell receptor beta chains from one sample in a study of OX40 agonist ivuxolimab in advanced cancers. Sequencing was performed with immunoSEQ multiplex PCR; in TCRdb, only in-frame clones are kept and a portion is missing. The sample carries some 70,000 clones, 70% to 90% recorded once. Sequencing was performed on CD4+ or CD8+ T cells sorted from blood, taken in a trial of the OX40 agonist ivuxolimab. Receptors originate from an adult with an advanced solid tumor such as melanoma, head and neck, liver or kidney cancer. The CDR3 runs from the conserved cysteine through the conserved F or W. A D gene is named only where the DNA matches it firmly. Clone size is shown for a subset of rows, as once, few, many or a class of expanded clone.

V gene,J gene,D gene,clone size,CDR3 length,CDR3 DNA,CDR3 protein
TRBV27,TRBJ2-5,NA,NA,13,TGTGCCAGCCGTGTCAGGGCTGGCGAGACCCAGTACTTC,CASRVRAGETQYF
TRBV5-6,TRBJ2-4,NA,NA,15,TGTGCCAGCAGCTTGTATACGGTGGCCAAAAACATTCAGTACTTC,CASSLYTVAKNIQYF
TRBV7-2,TRBJ2-5,NA,NA,16,TGTGCCAGCAGCCAAAGCTCCGCCCGGGGGAGGGAGACCCAGTACTTC,CASSQSSARGRETQYF
TRBV28,TRBJ1-2,NA,NA,15,TGTGCCAGCAGTCCCCCCTTTCCGGAAAACTATGGCTACACCTTC,CASSPPFPENYGYTF
TRBV2,TRBJ1-6,TRBD1,NA,14,TGTGCCAGCAATCGGGACAGGGAAAGTTCACCCCTCCACTTT,CASNRDRESSPLHF
TRBV5-4,TRBJ2-4,TRBD2,NA,16,TGTGCCAGCAGCTCTGACGGGACTATTCGGGGAAACATTCAGTACTTC,CASSSDGTIRGNIQYF
TRBV12-5,TRBJ2-1,NA,NA,19,TGTGCTAGTGGTTTGGTTCGGGACGGAACGACCCTGATTTACAATGAGCAGTTCTTC,CASGLVRDGTTLIYNEQFF
TRBV6-4,TRBJ2-6,NA,NA,14,TGTGCCAGCAGTGGGGGAAGCGGGGCCAACGTCCTGACTTTC,CASSGGSGANVLTF
TRBV28,TRBJ2-7,TRBD1,NA,15,TGTGCCAGCAGTTCTGACAGGGGACTCCTTTACGAGCAGTACTTC,CASSSDRGLLYEQYF
TRBV5-1,TRBJ2-3,TRBD1,NA,15,TGCGCCAGCAGCGTCCGGGACAGGGGCACAGATACGCAGTATTTT,CASSVRDRGTDTQYF
TRBV13,TRBJ2-3,NA,NA,16,TGTGCCAGCAATCCAGGGGGGAGGTCTAGCACAGATACGCAGTATTTT,CASNPGGRSSTDTQYF
TRBV7-2,TRBJ2-5,TRBD2,NA,14,TGTGCCAGCAGCTCTAGCGGCCCCCAAGAGACCCAGTACTTC,CASSSSGPQETQYF
TRBV11-2,TRBJ2-1,TRBD1,once,12,TGTGCCAGCAGCCCACAGGGGGCGCAGCAGTTCTTC,CASSPQGAQQFF
TRBV7-2,TRBJ2-1,NA,NA,15,TGTGCCAGCAGCTTAGGGCGGGGGCCCTACAATGAGCAGTTCTTC,CASSLGRGPYNEQFF
TRBV27,TRBJ1-5,NA,NA,19,TGTGCCAGCAGCCAAAGGGCGTTGGGACGGAGTTATAGCAATCAGCCCCAGCATTTT,CASSQRALGRSYSNQPQHF
TRBV29-1,TRBJ2-7,NA,NA,13,TGCAGCGTTGCGTCGGGACTGACCTACGAGCAGTACTTC,CSVASGLTYEQYF
TRBV11-1,TRBJ2-7,TRBD1,NA,14,TGTGCCAGCAGCTGGGGACAGCCCCCTATCGAGCAGTACTTC,CASSWGQPPIEQYF
TRBV29-1,TRBJ2-5,NA,NA,16,TGCAGCGTTGAGGGGGGACATTTAATCCCAGGCGAGACCCAGTACTTC,CSVEGGHLIPGETQYF
TRBV5-6,TRBJ2-1,NA,NA,17,TGTGCCAGCAGCTTGGTACACGACCCGGAGGGTTACAATGAGCAGTTCTTC,CASSLVHDPEGYNEQFF
TRBV29-1,TRBJ2-7,TRBD1,NA,12,TGCAGCGGAGGACAGGGAATTTACGAGCAGTACTTC,CSGGQGIYEQYF
TRBV11-3,TRBJ2-2,NA,few,12,TGTGCCAGCAGCTTAGGCACCGGGGAGCTGTTTTTT,CASSLGTGELFF
TRBV4-3,TRBJ2-7,NA,NA,14,TGCGCCAGCAGCCAAGCTACAGCCTCCTACGAGCAGTACTTC,CASSQATASYEQYF
TRBV7-9,TRBJ2-3,TRBD2,NA,16,TGTGCCAGCAGCTTAGCGCTAGCGGCGAGCACAGATACGCAGTATTTT,CASSLALAASTDTQYF
TRBV30,TRBJ2-2,TRBD2,few,16,TGTGCCTGGAGTAGTGCAGCGGGGTTGCCCACCGGGGAGCTGTTTTTT,CAWSSAAGLPTGELFF
TRBV4-1,TRBJ1-2,TRBD1,NA,15,TGCGCCAGCAGCCAAGTCGGGACAGACCCCTATGGCTACACCTTC,CASSQVGTDPYGYTF